This T cell receptor beta chain is drawn from a study of cytomegalovirus exposure and HLA in healthy donors. Sequencing was performed with immunoSEQ multiplex PCR; in TCRdb, only in-frame clones are kept and a portion is missing. The repertoire holds a few hundred thousand clones, approximately 85% seen once, with approximately 0.9% in the top ten. Germline V gene lookup returns CDR1 SGDLS and CDR2 YYNGEE. The germline V and J ends were trimmed by 0 bases and 3 bases, with 20 bases remaining between them. The CDR3 length is 18 residues. The source of this sequence is a man aged 25 to 45 in good health and CMV-seronegative. The sample was PBMCs. This chain connects TRBV9 to TRBJ2-3; tentative D call: TRBD1 (5 bases). The CDR3 coding sequence is TGTGCCAGCAGCGTAGGGTATGGGGCAGGTAGTTTTACAGATACGCAGTATTTT. Amino acid sequence: CASSVGYGAGSFTDTQYF.